The clone carrying this T cell receptor (beta chain) has just a few counts. Antigen unknown. The data belong to a study of post-analysis software for immune sequencing data. Overall study context: In terms of disease course, relapsing-remitting, secondary progressive and progressive-relapsing multiple sclerosis were included. Study findings and constraints: Normalized Chao1 diversity in multiple sclerosis patients fell significantly below that of controls. The study found TRBV5-6, TRBV5-1 and TRBV20-1 among 4 or 5 TRBV segments more frequent in patients than controls. Strong co-clustering by F measure was evident for samples that had been prepared in the same batch.

CDR1 is SGHRS and CDR2 is YFSETQ in the germline V gene. This CDR3 is built from 13 residues. With V trimmed by 2 bases and J by 7 bases, 1 base remained unmatched. Included in the TCR beta cDNA libraries were unique molecular identifiers. TCRdb redid the calling of the PCR reads with MiXCR, one entry per CDR3 protein. The sample holds roughly 540,000 distinct CDR3 sequences, approximately 34% seen once. Source material: blood. The chain links TRBV5-1 to TRBJ2-5, with 11 bases aligning to TRBD2. This TCR came from a girl under 18 with multiple sclerosis. The CDR3 bases are TGCGCCAGCAGCTTCCTAGCGGGAGGGACCCAGTACTTC. It specifies CASSFLAGGTQYF.